This T cell receptor (beta chain) was sequenced in a study of cytomegalovirus exposure and HLA in healthy donors (dated by TCRdb to the late 2010s). Notes on the research overall: In an earlier analysis of 587 of the donors, less than 350 Gb of sequence data and 120 million or so unique TCR beta sequences from about 180 million T cells were reported. High-throughput TCR immunosequencing, statistical association of individual TCRs with disease status, and machine learning were combined to predict cytomegalovirus infection status. In a later genetic analysis, genome-wide SNP genotypes for about 65% of the roughly 700 donors were used, and that subset was treated as a discovery cohort. Among the roughly 370 genotyped donors, around 81% belonged to the genetic ancestry cluster associated with self-reported Caucasian donors. The study aimed to test whether cataloging public T cell receptors could reveal signatures of past pathogen exposure. HLA typing covered class I and class II loci at four-digit resolution. In the later analysis, no new phenotypic data were used to find candidate immune exposures; instead, reliance was placed on TCR beta sequences and their occurrence across donors. Donor age, sex, ethnicity and CMV serostatus were compiled together with the repertoire data. On average, around 230,000 unique TCR beta nucleotide sequences were sequenced per donor among about 400 genotyped donors of the cohort, with about 19% of those sequences being non-productive. Roughly five DR-DQ haplotypes were treated as single units for association and clustering because of strong linkage in the cohort. Besides the first cohort of roughly 660 subjects, a separate validation cohort made up of over a hundred different subjects was used. An early release covering just under 650 HLA-typed donors comprised approximately 290 gigabases of sequencing data and approximately 80 million unique TCR sequences. The number of typed donors differed by locus: about 629-640 for A, B, C, DRB1 and DQB1; 500 to 550 for DQA1; around 580 for DPA1; and about 470 for DPB1. An earlier analysis of around 580 of the donors used high-throughput TCR beta sequencing to judge whether each TCR beta V gene segment behaved as functional or pseudogenic. Every discovery cohort repertoire had been produced on one sequencing platform. To study patterns of TCR occurrence, a later analysis re-analyzed previously published TCR beta repertoires from several hundred donors and added high-resolution HLA genotyping. Using immunosequencing, the study profiled T cell repertoires from about 610 subjects and related those repertoires to cytomegalovirus serostatus.

The cohort comprised around 690 healthy bone marrow donors. At the time of sampling, all cohort members were nominally healthy, though unrecorded immune exposures were likely present. The donor tested CMV seronegative, placing the donor among the 350 or so seronegative members of the cohort. Each donor provided a peripheral blood sample, and peripheral blood mononuclear cells were used for TCR beta sequencing. Genomic DNA was extracted from the blood cell samples with the Qiagen DNeasy Blood Extraction Kit. CDR1 and CDR2, looked up from the germline V gene (reference sequence), are SGHKS and YYEKEE. Compared with germline, V lacks 5 bases and J lacks 4 bases; bases without a gene match: 11. Spanning cysteine to phenylalanine, the CDR3 consists of 16 amino acids. Just the 48-base CDR3 DNA is kept, in frame starting at base 1. Study-wide conclusions, independent of this receptor: Some IMGT-functional V segments, including TRBV6-2 and TRBV6-3, could not be told apart with the 87-base-pair reads, so those segments were excluded. The cohort was sequenced for TCR beta chains only, and without alpha or paired-chain data the features that could be detected were limited. Compared with the roughly 600-donor mean, donors in an Asian-associated ancestry cluster had fewer N-insertions in productive TCRs, according to a later genetic analysis. The only immune exposure information available for the cohort was CMV serostatus. In both the original and validation cohorts, the classifier was reported to diagnose cytomegalovirus status with high specificity and sensitivity. In a later analysis, around 17,000 TCR beta sequences were associated with specific HLA alleles at a false discovery rate of 0.05. A later analysis found that most CMV-associated TCR beta chains appeared HLA-restricted, with HLA associations seemingly driven largely by CMV exposure. Because HLA typing was unavailable for some donors at each locus, only the typed subset was used in association tests. According to the authors, the approach could potentially be generalized to other disease states and immunological phenotypes. Assigning TCR associations to individual alleles was difficult when HLA alleles, especially DR and DQ, strongly co-occurred. A cluster of highly shared sequence variants was judged likely to be a technical artifact of the sequencing pipeline. According to a later analysis, TCR association rates differed among HLA loci, with DRB1 alleles showing the most associated TCRs and HLA-C alleles showing the fewest. Around 16 rarely observed V segments, including chromosome 9 orphons, were excluded from the earlier analysis of about 500 of the donors because counts were too low. In an earlier analysis of more than 500 of the donors, most TCR beta V segments appeared in productive rearrangements about 87% or about 30% of the time, broadly matching IMGT annotations. A few of the identified cytomegalovirus-associated TCR beta chains were confirmed in vitro to be specific for cytomegalovirus antigens. Compared with equally common non-associated chains, HLA-associated TCR beta chains in a later analysis were more clonally expanded and had lower generation probabilities. Correlated functional status among segregating V segments might be attributable to linkage disequilibrium, but an unknown experimental factor could not be ruled out. In a later genetic analysis, a missense DCLRE1C variant was associated with V-gene and J-gene trimming of TCR beta chains, and the association was replicated in an independent cohort. According to a later analysis, parvovirus B19, influenza, CMV and Epstein-Barr virus appeared linked to several top co-occurrence clusters. A further reported finding was that TCR beta sequences accurately predicted the HLA-A and HLA-B alleles for most subjects in the first cohort. Presence/absence analyses assumed roughly uniform sequencing depth across donors, an assumption that may not hold. The study listed 150 to 200 TCR beta chains as associated with cytomegalovirus. Most TCR sequences were observed very rarely across donors, whereas some public TCRs were present in many individuals.

With respect to this clone: The target of this receptor is not known. Base qualities were left out, and no much larger clone turns up one base away.

The library was produced with the immunoSEQ multiplex PCR assay. For the multiplex PCR, a mixture combining 60 forward primers for TCR Vbeta segments and 13 reverse primers for TCR Jbeta segments was used. A multiplex PCR assay on genomic DNA amplified the CDR3 region of rearranged TCR beta genes. Amplified TCR beta libraries were sequenced as 87-base-pair reads on the Illumina HiSeq System. Processing in the source paper ran as follows. A later analysis tallied 75 million to 95 million unique TCR beta chains across the 660 or so repertoires, and approximately 12 million of those chains were shared by two or more donors. A nearest-neighbor algorithm error-corrected the raw reads and collapsed the reads into unique sequences, merging closely related sequences to remove PCR and sequencing errors. To assign V, D and J gene segments, CDR3 sequences were aligned to IMGT reference sequences. For a sequence to be retained, a match of at least six nucleotides to both a V gene segment and a J gene segment was required. Rearrangements were called productive when the CDR3 lacked stop codons and stayed in frame with V and J; all others were non-productive. Following IMGT convention, CDR3 was defined as the stretch from the second conserved V-encoded cysteine up to the conserved J-encoded phenylalanine. The earlier analysis of about 500 of the donors excluded sequences that lacked an unambiguous match to a single V gene segment. In an earlier analysis of approximately 500 of the donors, a V segment was called functional when productive rearrangements were above 56.7%, and segregating when the standard deviation between donors exceeded 5%. A statistical classification framework was built to diagnose cytomegalovirus status from the catalog of TCR beta chain sequences. In a later analysis, V and J genes were assigned by comparing TCR nucleotide sequences against IMGT/GENE-DB human TR gene sequences. Using the TCRdist pipeline, a later analysis assigned CDR3 sequences along with most-parsimonious VDJ recombination scenarios. In a later analysis, each TCR beta chain was defined by its CDR3 amino acid sequence together with its V-gene family, and reads without a unique V-gene family were excluded. As a way to deal with suspected cross-contamination and a sequencing artifact, a later analysis dropped under 600 nucleotide sequences that were highly shared and had low generation probability. For each public chain, a later analysis derived a clonal expansion index from normalized ranks of inferred template counts within each repertoire. In a later analysis, generation probabilities were computed using a VDJ recombination model fitted to out-of-frame rearrangements, and the results were checked against IGoR. In a later analysis, TCR-TCR, TCR-HLA and TCR-CMV co-occurrence was scored with hypergeometric tests, and a repertoire-size bias correction was applied to TCR pairs. To estimate false discovery rates, a later analysis permuted the HLA or CMV assignments 20 times. In a later analysis, co-occurring TCRs were grouped using DBSCAN, with TCRdist sequence similarity added in when clustering inside HLA-allele-positive subsets. Repertoires with fewer than 30,000 or more than 120,000 public chains, plus five repertoires with anomalous nucleotide sharing, were excluded from co-occurrence clustering. Entries here come from immuneACCESS through TCRdb and include only in-frame sequences with V and J called. Some clones fail to appear in such tables; in the studies checked, an unresolved V gene covers under half of the shortfall, and the cause of the remainder is unknown. The DNA gave D and trimming, while V, J and clone size come from that table. For this sample there are about 190,000 clones; approximately 82% appear just once. The top ten clonotypes cover approximately 2% of the sample.

This sequence uses TRBV5-5 and TRBJ1-4, and TRBD1 matches 7 of the central bases. The receptor's source is a young woman in good health and CMV-seronegative. The sequencing sample was made of PBMCs. The nucleotides are TGTGCCAGCAGGAGGGGGCCGGGACAGAGTAATGAAAAACTGTTTTTT. It codes for CASRRGPGQSNEKLFF.